The 5 T cell receptor beta chains presented below share a single source sample, sequenced in a study of cytomegalovirus exposure and HLA in healthy donors (dated by TCRdb to 2017 to 2019). The library was made by the immunoSEQ multiplex PCR assay. For the multiplex PCR, a mixture combining 60 forward primers for TCR Vbeta segments and 13 reverse primers for TCR Jbeta segments was used. In TCRdb, the immuneACCESS table is reduced to in-frame sequences with V and J assigned. These tables do not hold every clone; where another copy was compared, an unresolved V gene accounts for under half, and the others remain unexplained. This sample comprises more than 95,000 clones, about 77% of them detected only once. The ten largest account for 10% to 13% of the sample. Sequences were obtained from PBMCs. The receptors derive from a woman younger than 35 in good health and CMV-seropositive.

This clone was counted between two and nine times. The chain is built from TRBV29-1 and TRBJ2-5; maybe TRBD1 (7 bases). Trimming shortened V by 4 bases and J by 4 bases, and 16 bases separated the two germline ends. CDR1 is SQVTM, CDR2 ANQGSEA, per germline. The CDR3 sequence is 14 residues long. CDR3 in amino acids: CSVGRGGGAETQYF. The DNA of the CDR3 is TGCAGCGTTGGCCGCGGAGGGGGCGCAGAGACCCAGTACTTC.

There are a few counts of this clone. The V gene is TRBV18, the J gene TRBJ1-5, with 10 positions matching TRBD1. CDR3 length: 14 residues. The germline CDR1 and CDR2 sequences are KGHSH and LQKENI. V shed 3 bases and J 5 bases; nucleotides not matched to a gene: 1. CDR3 sequence (DNA): TGTGCCAGCTCACCCGGGACAGGGGATCAGCCCCAGCATTTT. Translated: CASSPGTGDQPQHF.

This chain uses TRBV7-8 with TRBJ2-7; unclear D gene. Looked up from germline, CDR1 is SGHVS and CDR2 is FQNEAQ. Trimming took off 4 bases at V and 9 bases at J, with 10 bases between the two ends. The CDR3 runs 11 residues. This chain's CDR3 is CASSSLLVQYF. CDR3 nucleotide sequence: TGTGCCAGCAGCTCCCTCCTAGTGCAGTACTTC.

This clone has a handful of counts. This chain connects TRBV7-8 to TRBJ1-4; D possibly corresponds to TRBD1 (6 bases). Germline-derived CDR1 and CDR2 are SGHVS and FQNEAQ. The CDR3 spans 12 residues. Trimming left V 3 bases short and J 10 bases short, with 9 bases between. DNA for the CDR3: TGTGCCAGCAGCTTCAGCAGGGGAAAACTGTTTTTT. It is translated as CASSFSRGKLFF.

This clone has a handful of counts. The genes are TRBV27 and TRBJ2-5; tentative D call: TRBD1 (5 bases). Germline values: CDR1 MNHEY, CDR2 SMNVEV (reference sequence). This CDR3 contains 16 residues. Trimming stripped 4 bases from V and 0 bases from J, with 15 bases between. CDR3 nucleotide sequence: TGTGCCAGCAGTTCCCGGACACCAAAGTACCAAGAGACCCAGTACTTC. This gives the protein CASSSRTPKYQETQYF.